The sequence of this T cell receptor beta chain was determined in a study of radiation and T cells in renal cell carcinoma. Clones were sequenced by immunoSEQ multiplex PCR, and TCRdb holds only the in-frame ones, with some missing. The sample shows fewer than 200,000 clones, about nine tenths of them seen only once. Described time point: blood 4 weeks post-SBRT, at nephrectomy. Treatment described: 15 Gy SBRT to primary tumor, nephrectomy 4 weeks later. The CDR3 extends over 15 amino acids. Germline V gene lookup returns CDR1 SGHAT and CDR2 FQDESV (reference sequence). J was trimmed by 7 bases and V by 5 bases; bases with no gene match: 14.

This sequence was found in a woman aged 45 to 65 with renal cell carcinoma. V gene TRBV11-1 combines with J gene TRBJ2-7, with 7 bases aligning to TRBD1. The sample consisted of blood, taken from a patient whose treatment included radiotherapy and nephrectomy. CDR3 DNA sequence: TGTGCCAGCAGCCCACAGACAGGGCAGGTGAGGGAGCAGTACTTC. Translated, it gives CASSPQTGQVREQYF.